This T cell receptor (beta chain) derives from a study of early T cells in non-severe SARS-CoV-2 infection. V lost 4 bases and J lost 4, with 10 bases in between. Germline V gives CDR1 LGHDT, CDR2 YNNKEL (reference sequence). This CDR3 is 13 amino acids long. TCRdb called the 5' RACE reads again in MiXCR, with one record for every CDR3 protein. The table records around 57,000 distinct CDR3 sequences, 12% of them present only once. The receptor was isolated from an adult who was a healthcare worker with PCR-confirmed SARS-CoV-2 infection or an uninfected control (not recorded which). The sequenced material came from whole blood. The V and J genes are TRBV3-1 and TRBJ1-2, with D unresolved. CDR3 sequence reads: CASSLLGGYGYTF. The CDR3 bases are TGTGCCAGCAGCCTACTTGGAGGCTATGGCTACACCTTC. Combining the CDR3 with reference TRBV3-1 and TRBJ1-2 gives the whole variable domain DTAVSQTPKYLVTQMGNDKSIKCEQNLGHDTMYWYKQDSKKFLKIMFSYNNKELIINETVPNRFSPKSPDKAHLNLHINSLELGDSAVYFCASSLLGGYGYTFGSGTRLTVV.